These T cell receptor beta chains were read from a single sample in a study of T cell responses to AZD1222 COVID-19 vaccine. TCRdb's copy holds only in-frame clones and misses some; the assay was immunoSEQ multiplex PCR. Among approximately 150,000 clones, 85% to 90% were seen once, and the ten largest hold 1.5% to 2%. The material sequenced was peripheral blood, taken on day 0 of AZD1222 vaccination. Receptors originate from an adult in good health. Both conserved end residues are part of each CDR3. Each record gives: J gene, clone size, CDR3 length, D gene, V gene, CDR3 protein, CDR3 DNA. A D gene is named only where the DNA matches it firmly. Part of the rows lack a size; the others show once, few, many or a class for expanded clones.

>TRBJ2-5|NA|14|TRBD1|TRBV5-1
CASMMGTGRETQYF
TGCGCCAGCATGATGGGGACAGGGCGGGAGACCCAGTACTTC
>TRBJ1-1|once|17|NA|TRBV5-1
CASSLGSSMAWNTEAFF
TGCGCCAGCAGCTTGGGTTCCAGCATGGCTTGGAACACTGAAGCTTTCTTT
>TRBJ2-1|NA|12|NA|TRBV30
CAWRLVGNEQFF
TGTGCCTGGAGACTAGTTGGAAATGAGCAGTTCTTC
>TRBJ1-1|NA|13|NA|TRBV4-3
CASSQEGQGEAFF
TGCGCCAGCAGCCAAGAGGGTCAAGGTGAAGCTTTCTTT
>TRBJ2-1|NA|14|TRBD2|TRBV10-3
CASRDSGGYNEQFF
TGTGCCTCCCGGGATAGCGGGGGATACAATGAGCAGTTCTTC
>TRBJ1-6|NA|16|NA|TRBV28
CASRKTSSSYNSPLHF
TGTGCCAGCAGAAAAACCAGTAGCTCCTATAATTCACCCCTCCACTTT
>TRBJ1-3|NA|16|NA|TRBV18
CASSPRGEGDRNTIYF
TGTGCCAGCTCACCGAGGGGAGAAGGCGACAGAAACACCATATATTTT
>TRBJ1-4|few|15|TRBD1|TRBV27
CASSLEGGINEKLFF
TGTGCCAGCAGTTTGGAAGGGGGCATTAATGAAAAACTGTTTTTT
>TRBJ2-1|NA|15|TRBD2|TRBV9
CASSSGTSGRAEQFF
TGTGCCAGCAGCTCCGGGACTAGCGGGAGGGCTGAGCAGTTCTTC
>TRBJ1-5|NA|16|TRBD1|TRBV10-3
CAISESQGKANQPQHF
TGTGCCATCAGTGAGTCACAGGGGAAGGCCAATCAGCCCCAGCATTTT
>TRBJ2-7|once|16|TRBD1|TRBV6-2/TRBV6-3
CASSSPLRTGNYEQYF
TGTGCCAGCAGCTCCCCTCTCCGGACAGGAAATTACGAGCAGTACTTC
>TRBJ2-3|NA|14|TRBD2|TRBV9
CASTGGPRTDTQYF
TGTGCCAGCACGGGAGGGCCACGCACAGATACGCAGTATTTT
>TRBJ1-1|NA|15|NA|TRBV11-2
CASSLGASLNTEAFF
TGTGCCAGCAGCTTAGGGGCGAGTTTGAACACTGAAGCTTTCTTT
>TRBJ1-1|NA|17|NA|TRBV5-5
CASSFALLGGSNTEAFF
TGTGCCAGCAGCTTTGCCCTGTTGGGGGGATCTAACACTGAAGCTTTCTTT
>TRBJ1-6|NA|16|NA|TRBV11-2
CASSLVSQGGISPLHF
TGTGCCAGCAGCTTAGTTTCGCAGGGAGGAATTTCACCCCTCCACTTT
>TRBJ1-5|NA|14|NA|TRBV5-6
CASSFRDSNQPQHF
TGTGCCAGCAGCTTCAGGGACAGCAATCAGCCCCAGCATTTT
>TRBJ2-1|NA|17|NA|TRBV4-2
CASSQDGAAAQGNEQFF
TGTGCCAGCAGCCAAGATGGGGCGGCGGCCCAAGGCAATGAGCAGTTCTTC
>TRBJ1-5|NA|15|NA|TRBV7-2
CASSLGSGSNQPQHF
TGTGCCAGCAGCTTAGGGTCAGGGAGCAATCAGCCCCAGCATTTT
>TRBJ1-2|NA|14|NA|TRBV6-5
CAAREDLWNYGYTF
TGTGCCGCCCGGGAGGACTTGTGGAACTATGGCTACACCTTC
>TRBJ1-4|NA|18|NA|TRBV21-1
CASSSVGTGGFRNEKLFF
TGTGCCAGCAGCTCTGTCGGGACAGGAGGGTTTCGTAATGAAAAACTGTTTTTT
>TRBJ1-5|few|12|NA|TRBV28
CASGLANQPQHF
TGTGCCAGTGGGCTTGCCAATCAGCCCCAGCATTTT
>TRBJ1-6|NA|14|NA|TRBV2
CASSVDSYNSPLHF
TGTGCCAGCAGTGTAGATTCTTATAATTCACCCCTCCACTTT
>TRBJ1-1|NA|15|NA|TRBV10-2
CASSSPDRRNTEAFF
TGCGCCAGCAGTTCGCCCGACAGGAGAAACACTGAAGCTTTCTTT
>TRBJ1-2|NA|12|NA|TRBV28
CASSVPSGGYTF
TGTGCCAGCAGTGTCCCCTCGGGTGGCTACACCTTC
>TRBJ1-2|NA|18|NA|TRBV24-1
CATSDSRGLGHPDYGYTF
TGTGCCACCAGTGACTCGAGGGGCTTGGGACACCCTGACTATGGCTACACCTTC
>TRBJ1-3|NA|12|NA|TRBV7-8
CASSNSGNTIYF
TGTGCCAGCAGCAACTCTGGAAACACCATATATTTT
>TRBJ1-2|NA|13|NA|TRBV15
CATSDGASYGYTF
TGTGCCACCAGCGACGGGGCGTCCTATGGCTACACCTTC
>TRBJ2-7|NA|15|TRBD1|TRBV7-9
CASSPGVGTGGEQYF
TGTGCCAGCAGCCCAGGCGTGGGGACAGGGGGCGAGCAGTACTTC
>TRBJ1-1|NA|13|NA|TRBV7-9
CASSLSPGTEAFF
TGTGCCAGCAGCTTATCCCCGGGCACTGAAGCTTTCTTT
>TRBJ1-5|once|13|TRBD1|TRBV2
CASRGQGDQPQHF
TGTGCCAGCAGGGGACAGGGTGATCAGCCCCAGCATTTT
>TRBJ2-7|NA|14|TRBD2|TRBV7-2
CASSLLAGPSEQYF
TGTGCCAGCAGCTTACTAGCGGGCCCCTCAGAGCAGTACTTC
>TRBJ1-2|NA|16|TRBD1|TRBV18
CASSSLRGQEFYGYTF
TGTGCCAGCTCATCTCTCAGGGGGCAAGAGTTCTATGGCTACACCTTC
>TRBJ1-2|few|14|NA|TRBV2
CASSELAAYYGYTF
TGTGCCAGCAGTGAGCTAGCAGCTTATTATGGCTACACCTTC
>TRBJ1-1|once|15|NA|TRBV19
CASSIRGKMNTEAFF
TGTGCCAGTAGTATCCGGGGAAAGATGAACACTGAAGCTTTCTTT
>TRBJ2-3|NA|13|NA|TRBV24-1
CATSDFRGDTQYF
TGTGCCACCAGTGATTTTAGAGGGGATACGCAGTATTTT
>TRBJ2-3|NA|11|NA|TRBV28
CASGVSDTQYF
TGTGCCAGCGGGGTATCGGATACGCAGTATTTT
>TRBJ1-5|NA|13|NA|TRBV7-2
CASSLGRDQPQHF
TGTGCCAGCAGCTTAGGCAGGGATCAGCCCCAGCATTTT
>TRBJ1-1|NA|14|NA|TRBV6-5
CASSYSRRSSEAFF
TGTGCCAGCAGTTACTCACGAAGGTCTTCTGAAGCTTTCTTT
>TRBJ2-2|few|15|TRBD1|TRBV4-1
CASSQLDRDTGELFF
TGCGCCAGCAGCCAACTGGACAGGGATACCGGGGAGCTGTTTTTT
>TRBJ1-1|once|12|NA|TRBV10-1
CASRPDRTEAFF
TGCGCCAGCAGACCAGACAGGACAGAAGCTTTCTTT
>TRBJ2-7|once|17|TRBD2|TRBV6-6
CASSRLAGAAAGDEQYF
TGTGCCAGCAGTCGACTAGCGGGAGCGGCAGCGGGCGACGAGCAGTACTTC
>TRBJ1-3|NA|16|TRBD1|TRBV28
CASSPPGQNSGNTIYF
TGTGCCAGCAGCCCACCGGGACAGAACTCTGGAAACACCATATATTTT
>TRBJ2-1|NA|16|NA|TRBV7-3
CASSPQLGVSYNEQFF
TGTGCCAGCAGCCCACAACTGGGCGTTTCCTACAATGAGCAGTTCTTC
>TRBJ2-7|NA|13|NA|TRBV19
CASSKKLTYEQYF
TGTGCCAGTAGTAAAAAGCTCACCTACGAGCAGTACTTC
>TRBJ1-5|NA|13|NA|TRBV20-1
CSAGDGRGQPQHF
TGCAGTGCTGGTGATGGTAGGGGGCAGCCCCAGCATTTT
>TRBJ2-1|once|15|TRBD2|TRBV5-1
CASSFSGGLRNEQFF
TGCGCCAGCAGTTTTAGCGGGGGGTTGCGCAATGAGCAGTTCTTC
>TRBJ1-6|once|16|TRBD1|TRBV20-1
CSASGIQGALNSPLHF
TGCAGTGCTAGTGGGATCCAGGGGGCGTTAAATTCACCCCTCCACTTT
>TRBJ1-6|few|15|TRBD1|TRBV28
CASSSRGPDNSPLHF
TGTGCCAGCAGTTCCAGGGGGCCCGATAATTCACCCCTCCACTTT
>TRBJ1-2|NA|17|TRBD1|TRBV19
CASSISGPGGGSRGYTF
TGTGCCAGTAGTATTTCGGGGCCAGGGGGCGGATCAAGAGGCTACACCTTC
>TRBJ2-7|NA|11|NA|TRBV5-1
CASREGGEQYF
TGCGCCAGCAGGGAAGGGGGGGAGCAGTACTTC
>TRBJ1-1|NA|13|NA|TRBV20-1
CSAGGKMNTEAFF
TGCAGTGCTGGTGGGAAAATGAACACTGAAGCTTTCTTT
>TRBJ2-3|NA|15|NA|TRBV4-2
CASSQEGGTTDTQYF
TGTGCCAGCAGCCAAGAAGGGGGTACCACAGATACGCAGTATTTT
>TRBJ2-5|NA|12|NA|TRBV7-2
CASSLQRETQYF
TGTGCCAGCAGCTTACAGAGGGAGACCCAGTACTTC